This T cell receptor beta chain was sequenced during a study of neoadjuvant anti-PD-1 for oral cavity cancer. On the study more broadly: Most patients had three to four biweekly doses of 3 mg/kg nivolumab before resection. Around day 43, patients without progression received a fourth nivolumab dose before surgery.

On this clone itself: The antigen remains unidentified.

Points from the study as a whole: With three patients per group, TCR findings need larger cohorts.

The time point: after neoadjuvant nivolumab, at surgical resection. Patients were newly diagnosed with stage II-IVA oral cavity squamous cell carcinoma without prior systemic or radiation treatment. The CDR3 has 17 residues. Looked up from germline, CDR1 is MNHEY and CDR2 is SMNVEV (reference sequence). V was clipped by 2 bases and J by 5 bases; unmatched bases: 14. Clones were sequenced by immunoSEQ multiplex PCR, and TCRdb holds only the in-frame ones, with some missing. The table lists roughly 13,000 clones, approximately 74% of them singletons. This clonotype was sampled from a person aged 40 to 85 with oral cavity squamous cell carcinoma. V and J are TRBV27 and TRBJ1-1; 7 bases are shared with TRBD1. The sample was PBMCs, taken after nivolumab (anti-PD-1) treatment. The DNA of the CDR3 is TGTGCCAGCAGTTTAGGCACACCTTTGACAGGGAAGACTGAAGCTTTCTTT. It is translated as CASSLGTPLTGKTEAFF.